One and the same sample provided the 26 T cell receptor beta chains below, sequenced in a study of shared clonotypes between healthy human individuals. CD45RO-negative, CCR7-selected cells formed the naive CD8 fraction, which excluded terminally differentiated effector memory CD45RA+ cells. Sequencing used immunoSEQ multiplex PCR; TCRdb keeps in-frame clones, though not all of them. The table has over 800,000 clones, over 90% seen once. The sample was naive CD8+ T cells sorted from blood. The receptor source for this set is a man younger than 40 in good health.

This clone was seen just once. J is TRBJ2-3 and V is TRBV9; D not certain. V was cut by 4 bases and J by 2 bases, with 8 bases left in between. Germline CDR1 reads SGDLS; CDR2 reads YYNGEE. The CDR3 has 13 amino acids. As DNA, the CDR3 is TGTGCCAGCAGCCCTCGATACACAGATACGCAGTATTTT. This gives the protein CASSPRYTDTQYF.

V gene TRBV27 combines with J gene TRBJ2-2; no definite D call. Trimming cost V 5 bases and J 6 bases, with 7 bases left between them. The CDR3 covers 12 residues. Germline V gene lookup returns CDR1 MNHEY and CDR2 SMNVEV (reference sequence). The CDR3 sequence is CASSPYPGELFF. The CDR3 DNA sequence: TGTGCCAGCAGTCCATACCCCGGGGAGCTGTTTTTT.

DNA of the CDR3: TGTGCCAGCAGTGCCAGCAATCAGCCCCAGCATTTT. Amino acid sequence: CASSASNQPQHF. V and J are TRBV28 and TRBJ1-5, with D uncertain. The CDR3 contains 12 residues. CDR1 and CDR2 from the germline V gene are MDHEN and SYDVKM. Trimming took 5 bases from V and 1 from J, leaving 3 bases between them.

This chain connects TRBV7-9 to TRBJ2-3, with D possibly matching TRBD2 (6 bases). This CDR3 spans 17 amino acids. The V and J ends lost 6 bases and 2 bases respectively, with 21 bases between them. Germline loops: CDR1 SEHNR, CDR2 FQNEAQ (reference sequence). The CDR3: CASSSLRDSGFTDTQYF. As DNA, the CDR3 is TGTGCCAGCAGTTCTCTCCGTGATAGCGGTTTCACAGATACGCAGTATTTT.

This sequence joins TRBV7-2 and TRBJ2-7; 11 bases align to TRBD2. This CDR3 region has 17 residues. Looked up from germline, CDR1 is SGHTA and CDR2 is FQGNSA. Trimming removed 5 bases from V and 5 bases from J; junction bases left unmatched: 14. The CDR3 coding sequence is TGTGCCAGCAGCGATCCTCGCCCTAGCGGGAGGTCCCACGAGCAGTACTTC. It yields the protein CASSDPRPSGRSHEQYF. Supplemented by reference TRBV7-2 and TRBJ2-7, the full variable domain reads GAGVSQSPSNKVTEKGKDVELRCDPISGHTALYWYRQSLGQGLEFLIYFQGNSAPDKSGLPSDRFSAERTGGSVSTLTIQRTQQEDSAVYLCASSDPRPSGRSHEQYFGPGTRLTVT.

CDR3 coding DNA: TGTGCCAGCAGCAAAGTGGTGGGGATGAACACTGAAGCTTTCTTT. Its protein is CASSKVVGMNTEAFF. This chain uses TRBV7-9 with TRBJ1-1; no definite D call. The ends were cut back, 5 bases at V and 0 bases at J, with 13 bases in the middle. CDR3 length: 15 amino acids. From germline, CDR1 is SEHNR and CDR2 FQNEAQ (reference sequence).

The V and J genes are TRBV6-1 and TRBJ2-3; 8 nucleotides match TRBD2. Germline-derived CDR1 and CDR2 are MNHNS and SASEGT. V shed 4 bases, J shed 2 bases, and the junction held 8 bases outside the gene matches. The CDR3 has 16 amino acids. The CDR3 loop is CASSAILADYTDTQYF. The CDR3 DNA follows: TGTGCCAGCAGTGCGATACTAGCGGACTACACAGATACGCAGTATTTT.

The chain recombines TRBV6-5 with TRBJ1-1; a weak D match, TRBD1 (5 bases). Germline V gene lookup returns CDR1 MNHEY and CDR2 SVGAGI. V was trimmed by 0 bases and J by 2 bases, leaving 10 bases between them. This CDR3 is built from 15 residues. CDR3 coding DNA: TGTGCCAGCAGTTACTCGGGGGGTGGCAACACTGAAGCTTTCTTT. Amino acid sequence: CASSYSGGGNTEAFF.

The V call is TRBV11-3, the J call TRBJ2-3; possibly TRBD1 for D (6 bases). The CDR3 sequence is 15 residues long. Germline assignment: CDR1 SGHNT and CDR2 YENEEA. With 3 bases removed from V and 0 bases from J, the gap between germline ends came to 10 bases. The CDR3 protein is CASSLGDTSTDTQYF. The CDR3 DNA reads TGTGCCAGCAGCTTGGGGGACACCAGCACAGATACGCAGTATTTT.

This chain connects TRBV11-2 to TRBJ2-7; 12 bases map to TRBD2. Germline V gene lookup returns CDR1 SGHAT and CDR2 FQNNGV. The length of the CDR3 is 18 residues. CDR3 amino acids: CATAGGLAGLGLHYEQYF. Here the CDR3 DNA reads TGTGCTACCGCGGGCGGACTAGCGGGACTGGGCCTTCACTACGAGCAGTACTTC.

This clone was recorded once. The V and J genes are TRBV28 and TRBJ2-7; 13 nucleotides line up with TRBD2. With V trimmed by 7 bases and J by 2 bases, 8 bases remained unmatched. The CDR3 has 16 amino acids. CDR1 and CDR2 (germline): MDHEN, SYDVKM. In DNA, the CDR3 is TGTGCCAGCACTTTCGCAACTAGCGGGAGGGCCTACGAGCAGTACTTC. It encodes CASTFATSGRAYEQYF.

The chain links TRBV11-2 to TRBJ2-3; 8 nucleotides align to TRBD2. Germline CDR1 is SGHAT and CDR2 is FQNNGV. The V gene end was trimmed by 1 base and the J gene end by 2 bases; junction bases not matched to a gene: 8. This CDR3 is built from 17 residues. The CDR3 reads CASSLGRSGSYTDTQYF. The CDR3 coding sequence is TGTGCCAGCAGCTTAGGGCGGAGCGGGAGCTACACAGATACGCAGTATTTT.

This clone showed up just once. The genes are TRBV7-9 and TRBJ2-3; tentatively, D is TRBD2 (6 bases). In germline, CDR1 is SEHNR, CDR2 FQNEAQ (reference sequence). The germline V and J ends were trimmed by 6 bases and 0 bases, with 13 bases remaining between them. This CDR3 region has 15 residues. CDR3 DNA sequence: TGTGCCAGCAGTCCGGGGGATAGCAGCACAGATACGCAGTATTTT. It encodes CASSPGDSSTDTQYF.

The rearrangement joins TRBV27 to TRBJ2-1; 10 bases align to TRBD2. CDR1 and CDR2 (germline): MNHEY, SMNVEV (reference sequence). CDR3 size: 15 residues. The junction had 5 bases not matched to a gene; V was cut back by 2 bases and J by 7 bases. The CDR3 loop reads CASSLALAGVNEQFF. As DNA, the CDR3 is TGTGCCAGCAGTTTAGCGCTAGCGGGAGTGAATGAGCAGTTCTTC.

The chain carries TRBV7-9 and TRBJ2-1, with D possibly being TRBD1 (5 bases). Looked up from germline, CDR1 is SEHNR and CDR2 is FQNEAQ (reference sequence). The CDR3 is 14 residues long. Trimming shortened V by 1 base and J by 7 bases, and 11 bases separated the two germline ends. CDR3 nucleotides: TGTGCCAGCAGCTTAGTTGGCAGGGTGAATGAGCAGTTCTTC. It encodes CASSLVGRVNEQFF.

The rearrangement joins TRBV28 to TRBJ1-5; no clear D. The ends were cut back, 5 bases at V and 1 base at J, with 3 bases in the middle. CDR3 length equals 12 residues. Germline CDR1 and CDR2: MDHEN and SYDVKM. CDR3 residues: CASSTSNQPQHF. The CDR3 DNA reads TGTGCCAGCAGTACAAGCAATCAGCCCCAGCATTTT. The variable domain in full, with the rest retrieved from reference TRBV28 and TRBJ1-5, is DVKVTQSSRYLVKRTGEKVFLECVQDMDHENMFWYRQDPGLGLRLIYFSYDVKMKEKGDIPEGYSVSREKKERFSLILESASTNQTSMYLCASSTSNQPQHFGDGTRLSIL.

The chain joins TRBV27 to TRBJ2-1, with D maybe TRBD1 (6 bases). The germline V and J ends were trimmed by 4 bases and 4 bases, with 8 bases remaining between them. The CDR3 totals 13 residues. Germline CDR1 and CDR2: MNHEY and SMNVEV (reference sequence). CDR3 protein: CASSWTEYNEQFF. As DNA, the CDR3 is TGTGCCAGCAGTTGGACAGAGTACAATGAGCAGTTCTTC.

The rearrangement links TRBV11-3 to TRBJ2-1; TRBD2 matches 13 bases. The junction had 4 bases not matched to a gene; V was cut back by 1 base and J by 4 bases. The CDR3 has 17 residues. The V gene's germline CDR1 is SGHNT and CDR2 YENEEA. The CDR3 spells CASSLGEGLAGYNEQFF. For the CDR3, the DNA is TGTGCCAGCAGCTTAGGCGAGGGACTAGCGGGGTACAATGAGCAGTTCTTC.

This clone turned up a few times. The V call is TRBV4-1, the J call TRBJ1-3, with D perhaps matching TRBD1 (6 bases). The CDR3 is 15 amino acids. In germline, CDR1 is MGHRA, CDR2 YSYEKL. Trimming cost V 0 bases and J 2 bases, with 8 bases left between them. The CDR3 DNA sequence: TGCGCCAGCAGCCAAGATCAGGGGACTGGAAACACCATATATTTT. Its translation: CASSQDQGTGNTIYF.

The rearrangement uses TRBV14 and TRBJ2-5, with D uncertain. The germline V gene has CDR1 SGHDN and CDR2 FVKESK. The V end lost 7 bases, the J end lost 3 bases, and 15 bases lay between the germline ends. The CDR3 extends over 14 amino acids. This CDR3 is CASKKSRVEETQYF. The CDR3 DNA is TGTGCCAGCAAAAAGTCTAGGGTCGAAGAGACCCAGTACTTC.

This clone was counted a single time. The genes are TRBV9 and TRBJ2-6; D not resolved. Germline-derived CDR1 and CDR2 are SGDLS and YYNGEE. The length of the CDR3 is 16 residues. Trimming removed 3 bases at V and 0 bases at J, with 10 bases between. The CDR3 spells CASSDDRFSGANVLTF. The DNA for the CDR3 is TGTGCCAGCAGCGACGACCGCTTCTCTGGGGCCAACGTCCTGACTTTC.

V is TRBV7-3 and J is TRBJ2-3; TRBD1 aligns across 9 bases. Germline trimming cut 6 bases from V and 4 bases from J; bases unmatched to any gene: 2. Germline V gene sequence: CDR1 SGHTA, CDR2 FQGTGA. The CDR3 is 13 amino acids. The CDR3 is CASSTGGADTQYF. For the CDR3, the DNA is TGTGCCAGCAGTACAGGGGGCGCAGATACGCAGTATTTT.

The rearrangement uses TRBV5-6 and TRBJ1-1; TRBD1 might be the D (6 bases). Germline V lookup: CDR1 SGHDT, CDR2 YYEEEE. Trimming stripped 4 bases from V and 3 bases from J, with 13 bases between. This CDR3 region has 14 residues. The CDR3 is CASSDPGDDTEAFF. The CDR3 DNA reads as TGTGCCAGCAGCGACCCAGGGGATGACACTGAAGCTTTCTTT.

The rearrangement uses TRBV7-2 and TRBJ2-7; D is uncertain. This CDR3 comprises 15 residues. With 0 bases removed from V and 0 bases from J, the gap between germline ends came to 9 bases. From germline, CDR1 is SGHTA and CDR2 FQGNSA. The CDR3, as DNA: TGTGCCAGCAGCTTAGCCAACACGGGCTCCTACGAGCAGTACTTC. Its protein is CASSLANTGSYEQYF.

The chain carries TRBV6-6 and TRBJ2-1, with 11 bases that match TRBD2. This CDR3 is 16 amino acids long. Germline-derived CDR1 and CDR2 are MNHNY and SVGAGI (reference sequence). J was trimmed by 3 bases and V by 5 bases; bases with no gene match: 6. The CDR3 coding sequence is TGTGCCAGCAGTCCGTTTAGCGGGAGGGACTACAATGAGCAGTTCTTC. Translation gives CASSPFSGRDYNEQFF.

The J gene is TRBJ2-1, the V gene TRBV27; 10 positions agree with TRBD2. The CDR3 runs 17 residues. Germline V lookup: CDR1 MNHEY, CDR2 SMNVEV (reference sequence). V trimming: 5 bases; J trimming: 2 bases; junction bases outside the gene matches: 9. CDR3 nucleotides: TGTGCCAGCAGTGACTGGAGCGGGAGGGCCCCCTACAATGAGCAGTTCTTC. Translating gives CASSDWSGRAPYNEQFF.